This T cell receptor (beta chain) was sequenced for a study of cytotoxic CD8 clonotypes in ibrutinib-treated CLL. Across the whole study: Response samples were taken after a median of about 11 months on treatment, range 6 to 36. On average, over 80,000 productive rearrangements and 255,043 productive templates per sample.

The sample holds a few counts of this clone. Researchers set a sequencing depth target of 1 in 200,000 to 1 in 1 million T cells. Clones were read by immunoSEQ multiplex PCR, and TCRdb kept only the in-frame ones, dropping some. The sample has around 24,000 clones, nearly 80% seen once. This material consisted of PBMCs, taken before ibrutinib treatment. The TCR sequence derives from a human donor with chronic lymphocytic leukemia.

CDR3 sequence: CASSIGTALGGSYEQYF. CDR3 DNA: TGCGCCAGCAGCATCGGGACAGCATTAGGAGGCTCCTACGAGCAGTACTTC. The rearrangement joins TRBV5-1 to TRBJ2-7; 7 positions match TRBD1. The germline V gene encodes CDR1 SGHRS and CDR2 YFSETQ. CDR3 length: 17 amino acids. V shed 4 bases, J shed 0 bases, and the junction held 13 bases outside the gene matches.